This T cell receptor beta chain originates from a study of OX40 agonist ivuxolimab in advanced cancers. Method: immunoSEQ multiplex PCR; TCRdb's copy keeps in-frame clones and lacks some. The table has about 84,000 clones, about 91% seen once. Study findings and constraints: The CD4+ and CD8+ T cells in the blood had expanded clonally by week 6 at 0.1 to 3.0 mg/kg.

A note on this clone: Its antigen is currently unknown.

The sample consisted of CD4+ or CD8+ T cells sorted from blood, taken in a trial of the OX40 agonist ivuxolimab. This TCR derives from an adult with an advanced solid tumor such as melanoma, head and neck, liver or kidney cancer.

The CDR3 DNA reads as TGCGCCAGCTCCAGGGGAGGACTCGGCTACACCTTC. It specifies CASSRGGLGYTF. This chain joins TRBV5-1 and TRBJ1-2, with a tentative D call TRBD1 (6 bases). V dropped 7 bases and J dropped 8 bases, with 15 bases sitting between them. CDR3 length: 12 amino acids. Looked up from germline, CDR1 is SGHRS and CDR2 is YFSETQ.